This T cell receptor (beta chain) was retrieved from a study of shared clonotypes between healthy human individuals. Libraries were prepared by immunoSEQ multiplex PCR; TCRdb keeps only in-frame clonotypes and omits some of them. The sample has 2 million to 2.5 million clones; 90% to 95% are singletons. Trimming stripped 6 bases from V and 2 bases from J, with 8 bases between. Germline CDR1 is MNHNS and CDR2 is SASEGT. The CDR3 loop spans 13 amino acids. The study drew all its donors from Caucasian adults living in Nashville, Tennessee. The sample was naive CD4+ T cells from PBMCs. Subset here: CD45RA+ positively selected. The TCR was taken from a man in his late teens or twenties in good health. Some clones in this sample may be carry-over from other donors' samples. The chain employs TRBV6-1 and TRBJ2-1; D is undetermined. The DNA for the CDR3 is TGTGCCAGCAGGAGGCAGACCTACAATGAGCAGTTCTTC. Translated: CASRRQTYNEQFF.